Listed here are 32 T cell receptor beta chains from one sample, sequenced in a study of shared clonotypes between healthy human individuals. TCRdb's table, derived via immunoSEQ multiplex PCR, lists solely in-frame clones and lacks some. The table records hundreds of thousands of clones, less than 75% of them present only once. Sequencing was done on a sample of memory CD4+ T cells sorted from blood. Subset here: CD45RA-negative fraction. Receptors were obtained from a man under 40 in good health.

In DNA, the CDR3 is TGCGCCAGCAGCCAAGGGGCTGCGGGACAGGGGCGGTACGGCTACACCTTC. Translation gives CASSQGAAGQGRYGYTF. The chain couples TRBV4-3 to TRBJ1-2; 10 bases align to TRBD1. Unmatched junction bases numbered 13, after V lost 1 base and J lost 8 bases. The CDR3 extends over 17 amino acids. The germline V gene encodes CDR1 LGHNA and CDR2 YSLEER.

CDR3 coding DNA: TGTGCCAGTAGTATCCTGCATTCAAGGGGGTATCAGCCCCAGCATTTT. This sequence encodes CASSILHSRGYQPQHF. The chain recombines TRBV19 with TRBJ1-5; TRBD1 might be the D (6 bases). Trimming cost V 3 bases and J 5 bases, with 17 bases left between them. Germline V gene data show CDR1 as LNHDA and CDR2 as SQIVND (reference sequence). The CDR3 covers 16 residues.

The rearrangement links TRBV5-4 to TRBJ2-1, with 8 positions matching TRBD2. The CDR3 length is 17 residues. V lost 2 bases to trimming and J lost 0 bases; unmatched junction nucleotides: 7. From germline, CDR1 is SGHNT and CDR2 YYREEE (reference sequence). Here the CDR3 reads CASSFGLADLSYNEQFF. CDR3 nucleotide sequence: TGTGCCAGCAGCTTCGGACTAGCAGACCTCTCCTACAATGAGCAGTTCTTC.

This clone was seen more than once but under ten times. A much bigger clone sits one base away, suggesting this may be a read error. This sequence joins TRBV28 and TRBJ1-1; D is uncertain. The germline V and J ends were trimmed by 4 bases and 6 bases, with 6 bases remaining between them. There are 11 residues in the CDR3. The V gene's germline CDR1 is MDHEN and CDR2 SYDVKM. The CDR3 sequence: CASSSQAEAFF. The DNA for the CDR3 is TGTGCCAGCAGTTCCCAGGCTGAAGCTTTCTTT.

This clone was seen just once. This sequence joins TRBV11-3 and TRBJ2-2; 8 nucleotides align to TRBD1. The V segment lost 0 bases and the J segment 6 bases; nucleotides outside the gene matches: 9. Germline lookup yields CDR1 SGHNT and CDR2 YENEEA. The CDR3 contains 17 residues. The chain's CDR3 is CASSLDSPAGGSGELFF. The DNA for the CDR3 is TGTGCCAGCAGCTTAGATTCTCCCGCAGGGGGCTCCGGGGAGCTGTTTTTT.

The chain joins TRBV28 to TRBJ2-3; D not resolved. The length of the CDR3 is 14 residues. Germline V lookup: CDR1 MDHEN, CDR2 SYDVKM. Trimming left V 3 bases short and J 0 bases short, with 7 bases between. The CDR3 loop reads CASSFLQSTDTQYF. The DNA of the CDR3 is TGTGCCAGCAGTTTTTTGCAGAGCACAGATACGCAGTATTTT.

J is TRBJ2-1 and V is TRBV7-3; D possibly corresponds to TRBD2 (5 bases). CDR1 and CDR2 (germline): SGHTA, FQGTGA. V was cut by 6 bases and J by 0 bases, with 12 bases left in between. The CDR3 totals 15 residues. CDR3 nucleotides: TGTGCCAGCAGTCCCAGCGGAAGCTCCTACAATGAGCAGTTCTTC. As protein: CASSPSGSSYNEQFF.

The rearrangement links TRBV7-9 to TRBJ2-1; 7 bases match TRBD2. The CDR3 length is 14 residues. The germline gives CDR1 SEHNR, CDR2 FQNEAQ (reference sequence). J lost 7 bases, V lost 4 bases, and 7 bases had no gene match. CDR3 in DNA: TGTGCCAGCAGCTGGACACTGGGAGGGAATGAGCAGTTCTTC. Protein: CASSWTLGGNEQFF.

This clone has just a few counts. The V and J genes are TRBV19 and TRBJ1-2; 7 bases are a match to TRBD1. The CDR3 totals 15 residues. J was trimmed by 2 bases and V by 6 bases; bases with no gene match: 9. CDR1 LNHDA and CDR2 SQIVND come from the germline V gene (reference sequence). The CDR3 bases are TGTGCCAGTAGCCCGACAGGGCCGGGGAACTATGGCTACACCTTC. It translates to CASSPTGPGNYGYTF. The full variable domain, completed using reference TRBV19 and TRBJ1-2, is DGGITQSPKYLFRKEGQNVTLSCEQNLNHDAMYWYRQDPGQGLRLIYYSQIVNDFQKGDIAEGYSVSREKKESFPLTVTSAQKNPTAFYLCASSPTGPGNYGYTFGSGTRLTVV.

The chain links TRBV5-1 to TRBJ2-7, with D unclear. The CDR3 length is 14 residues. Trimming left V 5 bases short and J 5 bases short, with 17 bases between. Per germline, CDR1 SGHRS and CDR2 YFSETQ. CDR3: CASRSTTRIHEQYF. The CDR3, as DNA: TGCGCCAGCAGAAGTACGACCAGGATCCACGAGCAGTACTTC.

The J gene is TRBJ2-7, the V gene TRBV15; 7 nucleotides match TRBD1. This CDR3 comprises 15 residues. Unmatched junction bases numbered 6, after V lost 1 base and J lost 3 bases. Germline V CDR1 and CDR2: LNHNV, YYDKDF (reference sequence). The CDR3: CATSRVITGDYEQYF. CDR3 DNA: TGTGCCACCAGCAGAGTAATAACAGGGGACTACGAGCAGTACTTC.

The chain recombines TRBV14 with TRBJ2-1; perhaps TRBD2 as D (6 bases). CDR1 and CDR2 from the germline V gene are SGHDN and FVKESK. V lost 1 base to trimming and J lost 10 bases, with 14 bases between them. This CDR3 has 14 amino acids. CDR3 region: CASSQAFRGKEQFF. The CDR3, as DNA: TGTGCCAGCAGCCAAGCATTCCGGGGGAAGGAGCAGTTCTTC.

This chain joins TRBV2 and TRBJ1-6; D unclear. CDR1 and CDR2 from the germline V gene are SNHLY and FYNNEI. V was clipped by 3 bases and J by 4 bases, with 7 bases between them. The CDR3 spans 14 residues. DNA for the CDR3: TGTGCCAGCAGTGAGGTCATATATAATTCACCCCTCCACTTT. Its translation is CASSEVIYNSPLHF.

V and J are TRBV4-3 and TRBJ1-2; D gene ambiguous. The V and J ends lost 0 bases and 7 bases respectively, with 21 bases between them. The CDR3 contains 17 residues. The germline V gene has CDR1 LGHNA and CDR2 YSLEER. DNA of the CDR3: TGCGCCAGCAGCCAAGAACTAACTGGGCCGGGTTTGATTGGCTACACCTTC. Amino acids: CASSQELTGPGLIGYTF.

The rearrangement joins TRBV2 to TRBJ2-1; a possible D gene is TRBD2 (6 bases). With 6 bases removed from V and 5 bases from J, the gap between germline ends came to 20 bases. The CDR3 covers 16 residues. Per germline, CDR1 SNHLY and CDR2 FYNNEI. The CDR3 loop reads CASRAGGGTQDNEQFF. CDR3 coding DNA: TGTGCCAGCAGGGCCGGTGGGGGGACTCAAGACAATGAGCAGTTCTTC.

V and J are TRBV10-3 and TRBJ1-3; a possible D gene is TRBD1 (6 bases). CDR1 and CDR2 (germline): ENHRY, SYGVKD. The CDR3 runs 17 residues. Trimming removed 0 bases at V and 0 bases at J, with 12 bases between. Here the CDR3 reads CAISESKGTPSGNTIYF. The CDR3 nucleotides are TGTGCCATCAGTGAGTCGAAAGGGACACCCTCTGGAAACACCATATATTTT.

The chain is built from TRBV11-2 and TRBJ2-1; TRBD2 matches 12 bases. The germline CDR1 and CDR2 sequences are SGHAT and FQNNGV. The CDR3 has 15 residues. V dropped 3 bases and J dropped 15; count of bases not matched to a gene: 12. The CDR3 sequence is CASSFERLAGESVFF. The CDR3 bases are TGTGCCAGCAGCTTTGAAAGACTAGCGGGAGAATCCGTGTTCTTC.

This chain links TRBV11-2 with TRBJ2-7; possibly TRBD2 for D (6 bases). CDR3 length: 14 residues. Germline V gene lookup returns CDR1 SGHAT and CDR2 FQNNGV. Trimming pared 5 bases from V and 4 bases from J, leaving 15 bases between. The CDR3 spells CASSQDFGGYEQYF. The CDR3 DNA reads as TGTGCCAGCAGCCAGGACTTCGGAGGGTACGAGCAGTACTTC.

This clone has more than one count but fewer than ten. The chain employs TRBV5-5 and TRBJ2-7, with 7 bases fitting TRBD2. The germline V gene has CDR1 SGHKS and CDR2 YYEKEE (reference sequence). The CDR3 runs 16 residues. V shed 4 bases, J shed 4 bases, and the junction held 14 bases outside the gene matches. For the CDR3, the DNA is TGTGCCAGCAGCCTAAGTGAGCGGGAAGCACGATACGAGCAGTACTTC. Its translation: CASSLSEREARYEQYF.

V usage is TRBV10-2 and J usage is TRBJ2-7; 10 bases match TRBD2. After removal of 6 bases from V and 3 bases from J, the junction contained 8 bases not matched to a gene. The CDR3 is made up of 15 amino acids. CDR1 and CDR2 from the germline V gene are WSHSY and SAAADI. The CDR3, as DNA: TGCGCCAGCAGGCCCGCTAGCGGGAGAAGCTACGAGCAGTACTTC. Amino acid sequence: CASRPASGRSYEQYF.

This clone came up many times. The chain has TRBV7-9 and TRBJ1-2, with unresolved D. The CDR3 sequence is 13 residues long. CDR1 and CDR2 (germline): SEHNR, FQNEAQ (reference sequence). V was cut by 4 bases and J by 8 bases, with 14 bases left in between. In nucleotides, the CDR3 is TGTGCCAGCAGCTCGACCCAGGCGGTCGGCTACACCTTC. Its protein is CASSSTQAVGYTF.

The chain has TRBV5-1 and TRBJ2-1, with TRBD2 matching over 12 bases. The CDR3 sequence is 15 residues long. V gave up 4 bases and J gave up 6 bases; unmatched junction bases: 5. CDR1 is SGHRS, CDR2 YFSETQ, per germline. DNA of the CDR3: TGCGCCAGCAGCCAACTAGCGGGAGGAAGCAATGAGCAGTTCTTC. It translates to CASSQLAGGSNEQFF.

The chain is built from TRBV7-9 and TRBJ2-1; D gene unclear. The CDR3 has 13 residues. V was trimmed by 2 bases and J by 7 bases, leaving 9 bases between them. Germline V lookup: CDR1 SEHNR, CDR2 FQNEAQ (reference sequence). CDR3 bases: TGTGCCAGCAGCTTATTTAGCAGTAATGAGCAGTTCTTC. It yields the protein CASSLFSSNEQFF.

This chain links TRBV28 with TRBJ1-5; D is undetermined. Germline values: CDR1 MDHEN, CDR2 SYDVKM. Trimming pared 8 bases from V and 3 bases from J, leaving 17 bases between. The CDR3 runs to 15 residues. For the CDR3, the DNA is TGTGCCAGCCAGTGGACGGGTGGACCCAATCAGCCCCAGCATTTT. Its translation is CASQWTGGPNQPQHF.

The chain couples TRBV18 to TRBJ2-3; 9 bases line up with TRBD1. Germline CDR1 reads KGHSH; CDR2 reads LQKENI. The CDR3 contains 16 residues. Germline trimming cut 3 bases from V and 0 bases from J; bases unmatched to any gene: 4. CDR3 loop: CASSPTTGGSTDTQYF. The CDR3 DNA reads TGTGCCAGCTCACCTACGACAGGGGGAAGCACAGATACGCAGTATTTT.

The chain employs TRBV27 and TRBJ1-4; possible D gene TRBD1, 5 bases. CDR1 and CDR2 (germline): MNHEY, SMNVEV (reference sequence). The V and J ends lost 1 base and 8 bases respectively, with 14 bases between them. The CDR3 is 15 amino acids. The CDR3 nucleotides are TGTGCCAGCAGTTTATTGTTGGGGGGAAACGAAAAACTGTTTTTT. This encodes CASSLLLGGNEKLFF.

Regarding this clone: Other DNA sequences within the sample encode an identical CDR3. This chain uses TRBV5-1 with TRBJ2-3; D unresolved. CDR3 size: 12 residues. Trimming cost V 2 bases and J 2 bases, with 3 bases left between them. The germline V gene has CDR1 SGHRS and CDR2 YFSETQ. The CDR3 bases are TGCGCCAGCAGCTTTTCCACAGATACGCAGTATTTT. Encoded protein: CASSFSTDTQYF.

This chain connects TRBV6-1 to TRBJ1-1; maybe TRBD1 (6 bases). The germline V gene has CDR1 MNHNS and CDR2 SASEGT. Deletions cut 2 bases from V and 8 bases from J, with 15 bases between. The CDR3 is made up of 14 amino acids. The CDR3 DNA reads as TGTGCCAGCAGTGAATTCTCGGGGGGCATAGAAGCTTTCTTT. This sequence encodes CASSEFSGGIEAFF.

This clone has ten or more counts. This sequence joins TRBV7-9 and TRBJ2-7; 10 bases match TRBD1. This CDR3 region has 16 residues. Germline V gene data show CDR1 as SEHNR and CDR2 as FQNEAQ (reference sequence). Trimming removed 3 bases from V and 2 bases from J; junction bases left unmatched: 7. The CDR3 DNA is TGTGCCAGCAGCTTCCCGACCGGGACAGGGGCCTACGAGCAGTACTTC. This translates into CASSFPTGTGAYEQYF.

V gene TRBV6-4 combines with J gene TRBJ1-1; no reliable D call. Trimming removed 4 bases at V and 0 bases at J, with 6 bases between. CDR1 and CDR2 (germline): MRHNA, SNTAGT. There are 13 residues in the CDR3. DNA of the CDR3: TGTGCCAGCAGTGGGGAACTGAACACTGAAGCTTTCTTT. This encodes CASSGELNTEAFF.

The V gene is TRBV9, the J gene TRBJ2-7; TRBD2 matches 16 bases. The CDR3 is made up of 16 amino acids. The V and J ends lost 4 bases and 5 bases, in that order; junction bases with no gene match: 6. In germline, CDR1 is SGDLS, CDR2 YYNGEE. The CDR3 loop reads CASSPGLAGGPNEQYF. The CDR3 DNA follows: TGTGCCAGCAGCCCGGGACTAGCGGGAGGGCCGAACGAGCAGTACTTC.

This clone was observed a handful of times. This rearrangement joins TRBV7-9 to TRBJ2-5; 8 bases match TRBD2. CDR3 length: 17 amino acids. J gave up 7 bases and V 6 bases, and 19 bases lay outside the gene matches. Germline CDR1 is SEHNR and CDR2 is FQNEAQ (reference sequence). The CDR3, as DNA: TGTGCCAGCAGACCCCAAGCTGTAGCGGGACATCTAGGGACCCAGTACTTC. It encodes CASRPQAVAGHLGTQYF.